Below, one T cell receptor beta chain is given with its context. V was trimmed by 5 bases and J by 1 base, leaving 12 bases between them. The CDR3 sequence is 15 residues long. Germline loops: CDR1 SGHTA, CDR2 FQGNSA. Authors' data handling: Amplification from reference gene primers served as the basis for estimated nucleated cell counts. This table comes from immunoSEQ multiplex PCR, and its TCRdb copy is limited to in-frame clones, with some not included. Clone size and the V and J calls come from that table; the DNA yielded D and trimming. The sample yields approximately 260,000 clones, about 91% seen once. The record originates from a study of blood T cell repertoires in COVID-19. Study in general: Samples representing acute and convalescent COVID-19 were sourced from the United States, Italy and Spain. PBMCs, B-cell-depleted T cells, or T cells provided the cDNA or gDNA that made up the material.

Assignments of participants to cohorts depended upon their own reported clinical history. The chain employs TRBV7-2 and TRBJ1-5; D unclear. The receptor was isolated from a middle-aged woman with acute COVID-19. Source material: PBMCs or T cells enriched from blood (not recorded which). CDR3 region: CASSGEVWSNQPQHF. CDR3 nucleotides: TGTGCCAGCAGCGGAGAGGTTTGGAGCAATCAGCCCCAGCATTTT. Complete variable domain (other parts from reference TRBV7-2 and TRBJ1-5): GAGVSQSPSNKVTEKGKDVELRCDPISGHTALYWYRQSLGQGLEFLIYFQGNSAPDKSGLPSDRFSAERTGGSVSTLTIQRTQQEDSAVYLCASSGEVWSNQPQHFGDGTRLSIL.